This is a list of T cell receptor beta chains from one sample in a study of T-cell memory formation after mild COVID-19. TCRdb reanalysed the 5' RACE reads using MiXCR and keeps one entry per CDR3 protein. This table has around 410,000 distinct CDR3 sequences, 20% to 30% appearing once. The source material was PBMCs or a T cell subset sorted from them (not recorded which). These receptors came from an adult woman who had mild COVID-19 (a few samples of this study predate the infection). Cell type and time point are not known. Each CDR3 is given with its conserved first and last residue. A D gene is named only where the DNA matches it firmly. Part of the rows lack a size; the others show once, few, many or a class for expanded clones.

J gene,clone size,V gene,D gene,CDR3 DNA,CDR3 protein
TRBJ2-5,-,TRBV9,-,TGTGCCAGCAGCCCCTCCCCCCAAACTATCAGGATAGAGACCCAGTACTTC,CASSPSPQTIRIETQYF
TRBJ2-4,few,TRBV20-1,-,TGCAGTGCCGAGTCAGGGGACCAAATAGCCAAAAACATTCAGTACTTC,CSAESGDQIAKNIQYF
TRBJ2-1,few,TRBV12-3/TRBV12-4,-,TGTGCCAGCAGCCGATCCCAGACTGGAAGCTCCTACAATGAGCAGTTCTTC,CASSRSQTGSSYNEQFF
TRBJ2-1,-,TRBV9,TRBD2,TGTGCCAGCAGCGTAGCGGGACTAGCGGAGCAGTTCTTC,CASSVAGLAEQFF
TRBJ2-3,-,TRBV5-4,-,TGTGCCAGCAGCGGGCCCACAGATACGCAGTATTTT,CASSGPTDTQYF
TRBJ2-7,-,TRBV12-3/TRBV12-4,TRBD1,TGTGCCAGCAGTTCTCGACAGGGATTAGGTTTCGTGCAGTACTTC,CASSSRQGLGFVQYF
TRBJ1-3,-,TRBV9,TRBD1,TGTGCCAGCAGCCACCCGAGACAGGGGAGCTCTGGAAACACCATATATTTT,CASSHPRQGSSGNTIYF
TRBJ2-7,once,TRBV11-2,TRBD1,TGTGCCAGCAGGAGATTGACAGGGCCCTACGAGCAGTACTTC,CASRRLTGPYEQYF
TRBJ2-6,few,TRBV7-8,-,TGTGCCAGCAGCATCCGTACCGCGGGGGCGCGGTCTTCTGGGGCCAACGTCCTGACTTTC,CASSIRTAGARSSGANVLTF
TRBJ2-7,few,TRBV20-1,-,TGCAGTGCACAGGGTATGCCTCTAAACGAGCAGTACTTC,CSAQGMPLNEQYF
TRBJ2-5,-,TRBV13,TRBD2,TGTGCCAGCAGCTCACTAGCGGGAGGGCCGTTTATTAGTAAGGAGACCCAGTACTTC,CASSSLAGGPFISKETQYF